This T cell receptor (beta chain) was obtained from a study of identical twins. Findings of the study overall: Rather than following the same donors, the conclusions depended on cross-sectional statistical analysis.

On this clonotype: The antigen remains unidentified.

From the 5' RACE reads, TCRdb called clonotypes with MiXCR, one entry per CDR3 protein. This table has just over 500,000 distinct CDR3 sequences, 20% to 25% appearing once. CDR3 length: 17 amino acids. CDR1 is MDHEN and CDR2 is SYDVKM in the germline V gene. Trimming removed 6 bases from V and 3 bases from J; junction bases left unmatched: 16. Another study also made use of these data, one on T cells expressing NK-cell markers.

The origin of this receptor is a woman in her late teens or twenties in good health. This chain connects TRBV28 to TRBJ2-5; TRBD2 matches at 7 bases. Sample: CD4+ T cells sorted from blood. As DNA, the CDR3 is TGTGCCAGCAGCCCAATGGGGGGGGTAACACCAGAAGAGACCCAGTACTTC. Protein product: CASSPMGGVTPEETQYF.